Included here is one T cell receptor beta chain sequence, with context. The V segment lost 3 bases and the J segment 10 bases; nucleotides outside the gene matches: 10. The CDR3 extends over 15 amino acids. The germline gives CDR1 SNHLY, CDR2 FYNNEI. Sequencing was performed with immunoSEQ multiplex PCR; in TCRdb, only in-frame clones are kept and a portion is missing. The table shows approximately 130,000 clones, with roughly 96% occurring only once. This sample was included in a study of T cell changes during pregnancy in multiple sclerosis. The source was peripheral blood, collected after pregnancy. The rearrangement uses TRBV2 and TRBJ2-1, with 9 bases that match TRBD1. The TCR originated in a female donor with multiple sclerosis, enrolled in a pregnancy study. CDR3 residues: CASSEMGQGGAEQFF. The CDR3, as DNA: TGTGCCAGCAGTGAGATGGGACAGGGTGGGGCCGAGCAGTTCTTC.